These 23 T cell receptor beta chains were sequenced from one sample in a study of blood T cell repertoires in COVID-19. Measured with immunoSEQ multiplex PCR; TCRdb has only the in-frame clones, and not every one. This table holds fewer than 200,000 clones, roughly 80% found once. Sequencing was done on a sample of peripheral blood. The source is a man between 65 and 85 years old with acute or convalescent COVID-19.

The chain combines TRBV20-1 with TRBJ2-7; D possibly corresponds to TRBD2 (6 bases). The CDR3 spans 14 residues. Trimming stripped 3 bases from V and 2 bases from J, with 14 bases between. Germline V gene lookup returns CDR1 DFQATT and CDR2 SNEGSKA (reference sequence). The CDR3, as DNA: TGCAGTGCTAGTAATCGGCTAGCGCCCTACGAGCAGTACTTC. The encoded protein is CSASNRLAPYEQYF.

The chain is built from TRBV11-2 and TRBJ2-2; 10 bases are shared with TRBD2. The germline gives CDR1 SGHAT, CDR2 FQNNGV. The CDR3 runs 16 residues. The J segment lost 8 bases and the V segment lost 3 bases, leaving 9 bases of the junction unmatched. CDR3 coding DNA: TGTGCCAGCAGCTTCCTATTACCTAGCGGGGGTGGGGAGCTGTTTTTT. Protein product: CASSFLLPSGGGELFF.

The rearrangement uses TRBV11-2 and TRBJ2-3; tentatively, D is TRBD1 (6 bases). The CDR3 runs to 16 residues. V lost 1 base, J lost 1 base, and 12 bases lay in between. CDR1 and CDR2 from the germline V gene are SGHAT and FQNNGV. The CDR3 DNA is TGTGCCAGCAGCTTAGTCGGTCGGACAGGCACAGATACGCAGTATTTT. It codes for CASSLVGRTGTDTQYF.

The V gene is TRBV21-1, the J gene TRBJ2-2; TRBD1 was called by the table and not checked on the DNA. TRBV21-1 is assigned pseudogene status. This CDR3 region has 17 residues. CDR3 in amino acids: CASSQTGGPANTGELFF. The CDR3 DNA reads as TGTGCCAGCAGTCAAACAGGGGGCCCAGCGAACACCGGGGAGCTGTTTTTT.

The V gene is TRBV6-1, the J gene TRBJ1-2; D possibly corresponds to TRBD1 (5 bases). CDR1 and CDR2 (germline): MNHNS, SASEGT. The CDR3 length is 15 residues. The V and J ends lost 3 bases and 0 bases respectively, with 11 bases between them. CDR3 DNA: TGTGCCAGCAGTGAGGTGGACACGTCTAACTATGGCTACACCTTC. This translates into CASSEVDTSNYGYTF.

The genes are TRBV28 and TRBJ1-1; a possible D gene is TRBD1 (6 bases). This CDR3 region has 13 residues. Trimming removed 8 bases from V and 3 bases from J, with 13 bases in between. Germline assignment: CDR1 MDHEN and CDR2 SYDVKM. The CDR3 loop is CASGAPGDTEAFF. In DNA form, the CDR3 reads TGTGCCAGCGGGGCCCCAGGGGACACTGAAGCTTTCTTT.

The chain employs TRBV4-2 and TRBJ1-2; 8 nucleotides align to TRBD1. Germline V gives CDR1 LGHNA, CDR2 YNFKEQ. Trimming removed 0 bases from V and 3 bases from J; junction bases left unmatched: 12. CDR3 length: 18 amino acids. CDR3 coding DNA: TGTGCCAGCAGCCAAGATAGCAGGGGGCGCGGGGAAGACTATGGCTACACCTTC. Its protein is CASSQDSRGRGEDYGYTF.

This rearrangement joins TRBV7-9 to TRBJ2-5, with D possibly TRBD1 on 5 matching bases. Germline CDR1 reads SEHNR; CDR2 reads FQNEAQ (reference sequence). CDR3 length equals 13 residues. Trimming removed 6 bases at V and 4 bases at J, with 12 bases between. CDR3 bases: TGTGCCAGCAGGACAGAAATCGTAGAGACCCAGTACTTC. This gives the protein CASRTEIVETQYF. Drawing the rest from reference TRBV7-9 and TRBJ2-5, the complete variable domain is DTGVSQNPRHKITKRGQNVTFRCDPISEHNRLYWYRQTLGQGPEFLTYFQNEAQLEKSRLLSDRFSAERPKGSFSTLEIQRTEQGDSAMYLCASRTEIVETQYFGPGTRLLVL.

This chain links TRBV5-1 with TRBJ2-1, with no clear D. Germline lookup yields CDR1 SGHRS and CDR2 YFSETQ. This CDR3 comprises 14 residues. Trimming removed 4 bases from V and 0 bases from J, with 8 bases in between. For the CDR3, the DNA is TGCGCCAGCAGCCCCCCGAGCTCCTACAATGAGCAGTTCTTC. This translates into CASSPPSSYNEQFF. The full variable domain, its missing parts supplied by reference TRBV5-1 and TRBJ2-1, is KAGVTQTPRYLIKTRGQQVTLSCSPISGHRSVSWYQQTPGQGLQFLFEYFSETQRNKGNFPGRFSGRQFSNSRSEMNVSTLELGDSALYLCASSPPSSYNEQFFGPGTRLTVL.

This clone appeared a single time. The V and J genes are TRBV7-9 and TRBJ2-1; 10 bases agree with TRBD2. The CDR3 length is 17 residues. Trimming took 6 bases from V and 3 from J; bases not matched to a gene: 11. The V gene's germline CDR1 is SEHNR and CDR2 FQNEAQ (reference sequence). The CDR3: CASSSLAGDPRYNEQFF. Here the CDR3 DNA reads TGTGCCAGCAGTTCTCTAGCGGGAGATCCTCGCTACAATGAGCAGTTCTTC.

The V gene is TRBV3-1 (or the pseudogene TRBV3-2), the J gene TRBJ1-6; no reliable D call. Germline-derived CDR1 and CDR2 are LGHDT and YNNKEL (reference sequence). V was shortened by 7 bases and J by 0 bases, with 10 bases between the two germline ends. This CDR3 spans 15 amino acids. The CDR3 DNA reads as TGTGCCAGCAACAGCCCGAGCTCCTATAATTCACCCCTCCACTTT. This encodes CASNSPSSYNSPLHF.

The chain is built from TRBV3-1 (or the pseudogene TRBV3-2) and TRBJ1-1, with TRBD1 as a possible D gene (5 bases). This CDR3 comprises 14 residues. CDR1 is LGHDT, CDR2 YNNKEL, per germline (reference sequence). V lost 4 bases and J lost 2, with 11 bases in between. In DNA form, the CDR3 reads TGTGCCAGCAGCCGCGGACAATATAACACTGAAGCTTTCTTT. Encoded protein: CASSRGQYNTEAFF.

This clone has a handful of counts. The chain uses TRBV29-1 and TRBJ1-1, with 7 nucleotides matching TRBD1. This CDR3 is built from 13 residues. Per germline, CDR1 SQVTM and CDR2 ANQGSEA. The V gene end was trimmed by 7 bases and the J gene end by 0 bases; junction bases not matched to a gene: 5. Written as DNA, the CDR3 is TGCAGCGCCCGGGGACAGATGAACACTGAAGCTTTCTTT. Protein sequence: CSARGQMNTEAFF.

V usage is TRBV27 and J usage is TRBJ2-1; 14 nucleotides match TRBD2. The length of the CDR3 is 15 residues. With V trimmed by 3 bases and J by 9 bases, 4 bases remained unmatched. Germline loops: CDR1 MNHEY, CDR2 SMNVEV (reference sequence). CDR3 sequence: CASSFGLAGGGEQFF. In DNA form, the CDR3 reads TGTGCCAGCAGTTTCGGACTAGCGGGAGGTGGTGAGCAGTTCTTC.

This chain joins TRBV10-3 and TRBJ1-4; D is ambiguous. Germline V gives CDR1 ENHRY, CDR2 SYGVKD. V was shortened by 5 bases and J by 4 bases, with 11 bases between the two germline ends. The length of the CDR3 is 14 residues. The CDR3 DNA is TGTGCCATCAGTCGCGAGTCCTTTAATGAAAAACTGTTTTTT. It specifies CAISRESFNEKLFF.

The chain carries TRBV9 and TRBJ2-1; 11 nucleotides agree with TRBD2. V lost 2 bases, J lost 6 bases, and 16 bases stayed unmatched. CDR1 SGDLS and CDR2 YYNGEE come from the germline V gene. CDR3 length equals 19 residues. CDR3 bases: TGTGCCAGCAGCGTGACTAGCGGGGTTCCCGGGCGACGGGGCAATGAGCAGTTCTTC. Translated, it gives CASSVTSGVPGRRGNEQFF.

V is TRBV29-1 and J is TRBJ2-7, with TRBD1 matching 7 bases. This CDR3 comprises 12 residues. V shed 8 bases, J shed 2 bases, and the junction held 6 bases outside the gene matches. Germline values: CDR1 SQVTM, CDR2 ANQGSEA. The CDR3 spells CSTRQGPYEQYF. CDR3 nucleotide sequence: TGCAGCACTCGACAGGGCCCCTACGAGCAGTACTTC.

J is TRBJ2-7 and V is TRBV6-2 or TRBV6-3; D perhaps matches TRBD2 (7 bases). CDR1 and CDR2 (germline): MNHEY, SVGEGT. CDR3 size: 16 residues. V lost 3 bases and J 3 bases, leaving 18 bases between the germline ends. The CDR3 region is CASSYGGARADYEQYF. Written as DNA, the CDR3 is TGTGCCAGCAGTTATGGGGGGGCCAGGGCAGACTACGAGCAGTACTTC.

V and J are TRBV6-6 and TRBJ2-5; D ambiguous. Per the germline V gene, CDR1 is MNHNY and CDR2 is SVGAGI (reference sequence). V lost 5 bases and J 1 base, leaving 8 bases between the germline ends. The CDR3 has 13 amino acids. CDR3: CASSGQSQETQYF. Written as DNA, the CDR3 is TGTGCCAGCAGTGGGCAGAGCCAAGAGACCCAGTACTTC.

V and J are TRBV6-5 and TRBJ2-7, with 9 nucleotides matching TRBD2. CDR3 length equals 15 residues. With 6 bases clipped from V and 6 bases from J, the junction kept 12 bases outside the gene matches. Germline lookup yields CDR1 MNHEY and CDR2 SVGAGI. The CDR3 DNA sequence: TGTGCCAGCAGCCAGCGTGGCGGGAGGGTAGGCGAGCAGTACTTC. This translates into CASSQRGGRVGEQYF.

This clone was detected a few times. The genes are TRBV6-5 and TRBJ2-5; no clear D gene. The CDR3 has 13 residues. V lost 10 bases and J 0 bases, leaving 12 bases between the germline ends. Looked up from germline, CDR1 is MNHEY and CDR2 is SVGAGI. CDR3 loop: CATLGQNQETQYF. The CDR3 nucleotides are TGTGCCACCCTGGGCCAGAACCAAGAGACCCAGTACTTC.

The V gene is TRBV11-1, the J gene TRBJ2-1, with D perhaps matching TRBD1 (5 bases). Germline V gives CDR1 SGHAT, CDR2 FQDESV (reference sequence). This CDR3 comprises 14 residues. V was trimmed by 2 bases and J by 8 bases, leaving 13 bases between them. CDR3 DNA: TGTGCCAGCAGCTTATTCGCCCTAGGGGATGAGCAGTTCTTC. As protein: CASSLFALGDEQFF.

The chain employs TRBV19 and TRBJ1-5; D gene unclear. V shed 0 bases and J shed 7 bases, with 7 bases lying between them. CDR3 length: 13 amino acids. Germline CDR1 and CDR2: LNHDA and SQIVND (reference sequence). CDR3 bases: TGTGCCAGTAGTATAGAGCTTGGCCAGCCCCAGCATTTT. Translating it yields CASSIELGQPQHF.